These 6 T cell receptor beta chains were sequenced from one sample in a study of control samples from healthy donors and cancer patients. TCRdb's table, derived via immunoSEQ multiplex PCR, lists solely in-frame clones and lacks some. The table shows 70,000 or so clones, with over 70% occurring only once. What was sequenced was blood. These receptors were obtained from a man aged 50 or older in good health.

The chain carries TRBV19 and TRBJ2-3; D is unclear. The CDR3 extends over 16 amino acids. Germline V gene data show CDR1 as LNHDA and CDR2 as SQIVND (reference sequence). Trimming took 2 bases from V and 4 from J, leaving 16 bases between them. The CDR3 DNA reads TGTGCCAGTAGTATAAATGTCGGTCCAACACCAGATACGCAGTATTTT. It specifies CASSINVGPTPDTQYF.

The V gene is TRBV19, the J gene TRBJ2-2, with D hard to call. Germline assignment: CDR1 LNHDA and CDR2 SQIVND (reference sequence). V was trimmed by 4 bases and J by 6 bases, leaving 6 bases between them. The CDR3 is 12 amino acids. CDR3 region: CASSKEAGELFF. For the CDR3, the DNA is TGTGCCAGTAGTAAGGAAGCCGGGGAGCTGTTTTTT.

V gene TRBV6-5 combines with J gene TRBJ1-3; a weak D match, TRBD1 (5 bases). V was cut by 5 bases and J by 1 base, with 12 bases left in between. This CDR3 spans 15 amino acids. CDR1 is MNHEY and CDR2 is SVGAGI in the germline V gene. CDR3 bases: TGTGCCAGCAGTCAGTTCCAGGGATCTGGAAACACCATATATTTT. Residues: CASSQFQGSGNTIYF.

V usage is TRBV7-9 and J usage is TRBJ1-4; D ambiguous. Trimming took 1 base from V and 5 from J, leaving 11 bases between them. The CDR3 covers 15 residues. CDR1 is SEHNR and CDR2 is FQNEAQ in the germline V gene (reference sequence). The CDR3 nucleotides read TGTGCCAGCAGCTTAGGGTTGGCTTCGAATGAAAAACTGTTTTTT. It codes for CASSLGLASNEKLFF.

The chain carries TRBV25-1 and TRBJ2-5; 7 bases fit TRBD2. Germline CDR1 reads MGHDK; CDR2 reads SYGVNS. There are 15 residues in the CDR3. The J segment lost 5 bases and the V segment lost 8 bases, leaving 14 bases of the junction unmatched. In DNA, the CDR3 is TGTGCCAGCCTTCGGCTAGCGGACCACGGGGAGACCCAGTACTTC. This sequence encodes CASLRLADHGETQYF.

CDR3 coding DNA: TGCAGTGCTAGAGTAGATACGCAGTATTTT. It translates to CSARVDTQYF. The V and J genes are TRBV20-1 and TRBJ2-3; D remains ambiguous. CDR3 length equals 10 residues. Trimming stripped 1 base from V and 5 bases from J, with 1 base between. From germline, CDR1 is DFQATT and CDR2 SNEGSKA (reference sequence).